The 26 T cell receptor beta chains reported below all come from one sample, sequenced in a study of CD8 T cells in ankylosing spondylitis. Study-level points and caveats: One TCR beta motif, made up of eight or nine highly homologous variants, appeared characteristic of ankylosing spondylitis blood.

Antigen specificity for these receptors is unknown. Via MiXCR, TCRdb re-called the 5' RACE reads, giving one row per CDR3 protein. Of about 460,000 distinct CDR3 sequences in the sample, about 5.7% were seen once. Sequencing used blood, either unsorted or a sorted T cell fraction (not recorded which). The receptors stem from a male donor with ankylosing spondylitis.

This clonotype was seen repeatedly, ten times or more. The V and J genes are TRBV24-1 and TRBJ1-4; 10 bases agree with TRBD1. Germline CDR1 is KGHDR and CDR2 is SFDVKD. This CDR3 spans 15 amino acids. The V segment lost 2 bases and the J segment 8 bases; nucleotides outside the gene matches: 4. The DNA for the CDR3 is TGTGCCACCAGTGATTCCGGGACAGGGGACGAAAAACTGTTTTTT. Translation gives CATSDSGTGDEKLFF.

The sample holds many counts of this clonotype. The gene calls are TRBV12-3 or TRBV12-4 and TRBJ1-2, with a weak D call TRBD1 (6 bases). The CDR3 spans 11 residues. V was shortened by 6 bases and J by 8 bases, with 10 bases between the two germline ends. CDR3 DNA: TGTGCCAGCAGGAACAGGGACGGCTACACCTTC. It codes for CASRNRDGYTF.

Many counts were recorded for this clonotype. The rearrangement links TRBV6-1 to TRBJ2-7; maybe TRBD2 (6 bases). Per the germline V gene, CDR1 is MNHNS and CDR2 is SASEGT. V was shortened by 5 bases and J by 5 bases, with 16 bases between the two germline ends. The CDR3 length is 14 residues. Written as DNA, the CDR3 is TGTGCCAGCAGTCCCTTCGGGAGACTCGACGAGCAGTACTTC. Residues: CASSPFGRLDEQYF.

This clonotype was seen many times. CDR3: CSAQLGADTQYF. The DNA for the CDR3 is TGCAGTGCACAGCTAGGGGCAGATACGCAGTATTTT. This chain joins TRBV20-1 and TRBJ2-3, with D possibly matching TRBD1 (5 bases). The V end was cut by 6 bases, the J end by 4 bases, with 11 bases between. The germline V gene encodes CDR1 DFQATT and CDR2 SNEGSKA (reference sequence). CDR3 length: 12 residues.

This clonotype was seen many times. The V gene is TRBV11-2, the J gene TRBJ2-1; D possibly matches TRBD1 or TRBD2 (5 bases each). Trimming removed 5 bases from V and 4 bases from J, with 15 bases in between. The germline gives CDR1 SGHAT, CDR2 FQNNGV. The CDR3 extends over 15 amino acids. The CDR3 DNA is TGTGCCAGCAGCATTCAGGGAGATACGTACAATGAGCAGTTCTTC. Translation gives CASSIQGDTYNEQFF.

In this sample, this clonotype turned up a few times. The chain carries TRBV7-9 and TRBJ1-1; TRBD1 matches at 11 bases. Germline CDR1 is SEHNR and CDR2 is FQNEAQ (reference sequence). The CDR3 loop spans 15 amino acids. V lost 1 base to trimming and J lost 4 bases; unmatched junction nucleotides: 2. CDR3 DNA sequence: TGTGCCAGCAGCTTAGTGGACAGGGGGCTCACTGAAGCTTTCTTT. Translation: CASSLVDRGLTEAFF.

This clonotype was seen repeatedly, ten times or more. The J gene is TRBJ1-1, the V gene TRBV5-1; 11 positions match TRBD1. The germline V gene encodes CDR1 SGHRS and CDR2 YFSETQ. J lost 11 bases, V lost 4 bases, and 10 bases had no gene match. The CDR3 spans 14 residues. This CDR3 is CASSGQGASLRAFF. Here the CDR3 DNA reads TGCGCCAGCAGCGGACAGGGGGCTAGTCTAAGGGCTTTCTTT.

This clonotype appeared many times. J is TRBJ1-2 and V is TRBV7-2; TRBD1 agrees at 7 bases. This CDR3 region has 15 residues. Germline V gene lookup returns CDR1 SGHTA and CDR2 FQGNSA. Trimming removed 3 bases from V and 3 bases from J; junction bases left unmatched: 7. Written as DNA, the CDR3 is TGTGCCAGCAGCTTTCGACAGGGCTTTGACTATGGCTACACCTTC. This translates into CASSFRQGFDYGYTF.

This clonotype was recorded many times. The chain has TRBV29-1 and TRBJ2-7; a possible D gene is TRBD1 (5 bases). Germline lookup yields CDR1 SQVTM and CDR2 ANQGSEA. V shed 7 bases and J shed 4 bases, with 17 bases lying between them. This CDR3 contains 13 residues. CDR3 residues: CSAVRDSQYEQYF. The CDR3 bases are TGCAGCGCCGTTCGAGACAGTCAGTACGAGCAGTACTTC.

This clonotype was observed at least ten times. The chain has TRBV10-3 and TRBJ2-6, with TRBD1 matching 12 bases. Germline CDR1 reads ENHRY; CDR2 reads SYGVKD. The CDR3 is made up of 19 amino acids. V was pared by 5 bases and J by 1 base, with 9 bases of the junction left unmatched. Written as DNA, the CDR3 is TGTGCCATCAGTCCCACTAGGGGACAGGGGGCTTCTGGGGCCAACGTCCTGACTTTC. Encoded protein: CAISPTRGQGASGANVLTF.

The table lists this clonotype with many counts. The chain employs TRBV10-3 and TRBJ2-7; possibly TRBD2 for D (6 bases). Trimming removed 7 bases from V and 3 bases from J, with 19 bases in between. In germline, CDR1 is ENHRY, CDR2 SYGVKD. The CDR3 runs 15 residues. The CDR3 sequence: CAITEDEGGYYEQYF. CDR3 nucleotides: TGTGCCATCACAGAGGACGAGGGAGGATACTACGAGCAGTACTTC.

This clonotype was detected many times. The CDR3 sequence is CASSGVDAEKLFF. As DNA, the CDR3 is TGCGCCAGCAGTGGTGTAGACGCGGAAAAACTGTTTTTT. This chain uses TRBV5-1 with TRBJ1-4, with unresolved D. The CDR3 sequence is 13 residues long. The germline gives CDR1 SGHRS, CDR2 YFSETQ. V was clipped by 5 bases and J by 8 bases, with 13 bases between them. Full variable domain (rest looked up from reference TRBV5-1 and TRBJ1-4): KAGVTQTPRYLIKTRGQQVTLSCSPISGHRSVSWYQQTPGQGLQFLFEYFSETQRNKGNFPGRFSGRQFSNSRSEMNVSTLELGDSALYLCASSGVDAEKLFFGSGTQLSVL.

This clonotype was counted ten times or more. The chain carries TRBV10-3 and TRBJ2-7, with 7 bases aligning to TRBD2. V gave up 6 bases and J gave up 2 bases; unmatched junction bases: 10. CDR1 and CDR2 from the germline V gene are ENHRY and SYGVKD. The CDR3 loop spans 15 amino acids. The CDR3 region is CAIRSWASGTYEQYF. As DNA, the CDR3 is TGTGCCATCAGGTCGTGGGCTAGCGGCACCTACGAGCAGTACTTC.

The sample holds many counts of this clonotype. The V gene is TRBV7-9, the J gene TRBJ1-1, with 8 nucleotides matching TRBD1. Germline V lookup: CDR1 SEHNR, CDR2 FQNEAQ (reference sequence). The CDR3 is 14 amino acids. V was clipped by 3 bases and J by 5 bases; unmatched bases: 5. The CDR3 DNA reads TGTGCCAGCAGCTTTCAGGGGGCGTTAACTGAAGCTTTCTTT. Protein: CASSFQGALTEAFF.

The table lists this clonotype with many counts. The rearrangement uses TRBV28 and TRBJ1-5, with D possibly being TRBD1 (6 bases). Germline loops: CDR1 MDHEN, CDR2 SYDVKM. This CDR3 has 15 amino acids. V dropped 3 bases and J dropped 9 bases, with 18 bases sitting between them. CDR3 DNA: TGTGCCAGCAGTTTCGGGGGGGCTTTCTTGAGGCCCCAGCATTTT. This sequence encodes CASSFGGAFLRPQHF.

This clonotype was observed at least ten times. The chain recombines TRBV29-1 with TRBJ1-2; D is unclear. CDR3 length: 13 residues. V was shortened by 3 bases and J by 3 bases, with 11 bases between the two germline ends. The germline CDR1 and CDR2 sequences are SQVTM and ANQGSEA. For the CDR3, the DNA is TGCAGCGTTGACCTGGGATACTACTATGGCTACACCTTC. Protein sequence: CSVDLGYYYGYTF.

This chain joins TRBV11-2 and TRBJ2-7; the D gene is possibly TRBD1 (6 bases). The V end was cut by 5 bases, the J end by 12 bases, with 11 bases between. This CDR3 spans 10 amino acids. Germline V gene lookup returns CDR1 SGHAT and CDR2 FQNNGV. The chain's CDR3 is CASSTGIMYF. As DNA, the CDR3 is TGTGCCAGCAGCACAGGGATTATGTACTTC. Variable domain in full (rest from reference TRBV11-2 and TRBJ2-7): EAGVAQSPRYKIIEKRQSVAFWCNPISGHATLYWYQQILGQGPKLLIQFQNNGVVDDSQLPKDRFSAERLKGVDSTLKIQPAKLEDSAVYLCASSTGIMYFGPGTRLTVT.

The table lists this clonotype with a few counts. The CDR3 loop reads CASTHEENGLYEQYF. The CDR3 region has the DNA TGTGCCAGCACCCACGAGGAAAACGGTCTCTACGAGCAGTACTTC. This sequence joins TRBV28 and TRBJ2-7; no firm D call. The CDR3 loop spans 15 amino acids. Per germline, CDR1 MDHEN and CDR2 SYDVKM. Trimming left V 7 bases short and J 3 bases short, with 19 bases between.

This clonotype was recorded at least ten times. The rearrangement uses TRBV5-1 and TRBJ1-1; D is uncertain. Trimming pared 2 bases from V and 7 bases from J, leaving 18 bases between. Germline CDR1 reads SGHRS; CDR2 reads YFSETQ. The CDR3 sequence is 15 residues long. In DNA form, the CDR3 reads TGCGCCAGCAGCTTTCGACTGTCTTCGAAGGGTGAAGCTTTCTTT. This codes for CASSFRLSSKGEAFF.

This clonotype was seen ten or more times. CDR3 nucleotides: TGCGCCAGCAGCGGTAGGACAGGCCAGAACACTGAAGCTTTCTTT. Translated: CASSGRTGQNTEAFF. V is TRBV5-1 and J is TRBJ1-1; 7 bases are shared with TRBD1. CDR3 length equals 15 residues. CDR1 SGHRS and CDR2 YFSETQ come from the germline V gene. The V gene end was trimmed by 4 bases and the J gene end by 1 base; junction bases not matched to a gene: 7.

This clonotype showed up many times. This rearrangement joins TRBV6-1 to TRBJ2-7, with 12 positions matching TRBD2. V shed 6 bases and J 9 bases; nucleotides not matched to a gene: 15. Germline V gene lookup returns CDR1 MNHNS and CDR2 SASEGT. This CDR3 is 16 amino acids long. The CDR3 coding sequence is TGTGCCAGCAGCCAGACCGTGACTAGCGGGAGCTTCTGGCAGTACTTC. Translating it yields CASSQTVTSGSFWQYF.

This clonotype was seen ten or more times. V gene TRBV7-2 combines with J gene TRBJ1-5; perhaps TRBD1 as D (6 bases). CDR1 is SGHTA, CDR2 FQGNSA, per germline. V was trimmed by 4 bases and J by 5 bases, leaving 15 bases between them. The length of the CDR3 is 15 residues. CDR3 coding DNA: TGTGCCAGCAGCTCAGACAGGTTCCCCCATCAGCCCCAGCATTTT. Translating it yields CASSSDRFPHQPQHF.

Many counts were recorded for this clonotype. The CDR3 DNA is TGTGCCAGCAGTTACCGGCAGGAGCAGTTCTTC. Encoded protein: CASSYRQEQFF. This chain links TRBV6-2 or TRBV6-3 with TRBJ2-1; D ambiguous. This CDR3 is built from 11 residues. Trimming cost V 2 bases and J 10 bases, with 6 bases left between them. The germline V gene encodes CDR1 MNHEY and CDR2 SVGEGT.

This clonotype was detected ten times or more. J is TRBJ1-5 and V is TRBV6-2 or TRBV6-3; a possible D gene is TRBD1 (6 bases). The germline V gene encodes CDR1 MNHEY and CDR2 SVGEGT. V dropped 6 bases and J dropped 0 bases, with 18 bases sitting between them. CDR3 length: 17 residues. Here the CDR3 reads CASSQRWLQGSNQPQHF. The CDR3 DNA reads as TGTGCCAGCAGCCAAAGGTGGCTACAGGGTAGCAATCAGCCCCAGCATTTT.

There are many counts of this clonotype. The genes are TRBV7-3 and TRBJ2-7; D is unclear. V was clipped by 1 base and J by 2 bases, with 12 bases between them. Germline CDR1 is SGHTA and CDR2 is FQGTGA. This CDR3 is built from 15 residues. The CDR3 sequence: CASSLNVGSPYEQYF. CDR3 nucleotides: TGTGCCAGCAGCTTAAACGTTGGCAGCCCCTACGAGCAGTACTTC.

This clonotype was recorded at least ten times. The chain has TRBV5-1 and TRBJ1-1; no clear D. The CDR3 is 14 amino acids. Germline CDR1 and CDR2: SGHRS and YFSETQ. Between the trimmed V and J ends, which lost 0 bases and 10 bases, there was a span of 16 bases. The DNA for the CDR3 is TGCGCCAGCAGCTTGGAATACGGTCCTTTGGGAGCTTTCTTT. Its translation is CASSLEYGPLGAFF.